This TCR beta chain was documented in a study of metastatic and nonmetastatic thyroid tumors. Study in general: Malignant thyroid and benign thyroid patients provided blood and tumor or nodule tissue whose repertoires were compared. Points from the study as a whole: The study reportedly found significantly higher TCR beta diversity in malignant thyroid tumors than benign nodules, in blood and tumor.

Prior to thyroid surgery, none of the patients had received any treatment. As concerns this clone: The antigen remains unidentified.

With MiXCR, TCRdb called clones anew from the PCR reads. The sample lists 13,000 to 15,000 clones, approximately 32% occurring once. Trimming took 1 base from V and 3 from J, leaving 3 bases between them. The CDR3 length is 12 residues. This clonotype was obtained from a female donor with papillary thyroid cancer or a benign thyroid nodule (not recorded which). Some clones in this sample may be carry-over from other donors' samples. The sequenced material came from blood. J is TRBJ1-2 and V is TRBV12-3 or TRBV12-4, with D unclear. CDR3 residues: CASSLDDYGYTF. The CDR3 nucleotides read TGTGCCAGCAGTTTAGACGACTATGGCTACACCTTC.